This T cell receptor (beta chain) was obtained from a study of blood T cells in healthy people across ages (dated by TCRdb to between 2014 and 2016). Background for the entire study: In model experiments, roughly one uniquely barcoded TCR beta cDNA molecule per two T cells was captured by template switching. The donors were split into four age groups: young (average about 16 years), middle-aged (39), aged (around 67) and long-lived (about 74). Donors of different ages were randomly distributed across sequencing lanes to avoid experimental bias. Using the same blood draw, the study looked at two additional independent replicas of 1 million unique cDNA reads for two donors, one aged 18 to 30 and the other aged 80 or older. Using deep sequencing normalized with unique cDNA molecular identifiers, the study measured how TCR beta repertoire diversity changes with age. The investigation overall reported the following: Total diversity estimates from one million sequenced T cells were considered lower bounds and underestimates. Bulk unsorted PBMC profiling prevented conclusive comparison of naive and antigen-experienced compartments. Because the CMV infection status of the donors was unknown, age-related changes in expanded clonotypes may potentially have been confounded. Compared with the aged group, the long-lived group had more naive CD4+ T cells, fewer expanded clones and increased TCR diversity, suggesting age selection. The percentage of naive T cells measured by flow cytometry correlated strongly with observed TCR beta diversity. As age increased, observed TCR beta diversity per million T cells dropped in a roughly linear way, and a significant reduction was already evident by age 40.

Between the V and J ends, shortened by 0 bases and 8 bases respectively, the junction contains 16 bases. The CDR3 starts with the cysteine, ends with the phenylalanine, and has 14 residues. Only the CDR3 DNA is retained, 42 bases long and in frame from the first base. In the germline V gene (reference sequence), CDR1 corresponds to DFQATT and CDR2 to SNEGSKA. This clonotype was seen only a few times. The antigen it recognizes is unknown. It has no much larger one-base neighbor in the sample; base qualities were not kept. The approximately 39 donors, aged 6 to 90 years, were systemically healthy Caucasian individuals from Russia. Each donor gave 8 to 10 milliliters of peripheral blood, drawn into EDTA-treated Vacutainer tubes. Ficoll-Paque density-gradient centrifugation was used to isolate PBMCs, with at least 6.5 million obtained per sample. Trizol reagent was used to extract total RNA from PBMCs, with at least 6 micrograms per sample. Naive CD45RAhigh/CD27high T cell percentages were measured by flow cytometry on a PBMC aliquot from every donor.

Receptors were amplified or captured by 5' RACE. A second PCR of roughly 6 to 11 cycles was run with a J-beta primer mix and a sample-barcoded 5' primer. Each TCR beta cDNA molecule received a unique molecular identifier from a template-switch 5' adaptor carrying 12 random nucleotides. Each sample yielded at least 3 million CDR3-containing paired-end reads. The Mint cDNA synthesis kit, primed by a TRBC-specific oligonucleotide, was used to synthesize first-strand cDNA from all RNA. Following uracil-DNA glycosylase treatment, a first 18-cycle PCR with universal primers M1SS and BC2_uni_R was performed on all cDNA. In the authors' own workflow: Each sample was normalized by randomly selecting 1 million high-quality reads, each carrying a distinct molecular identifier. Instead of being binned into consensus sequences, reads with shared molecular identifiers were discarded. CDR3 identification, clonotype clustering and error correction used MiTCR with a Q25 quality threshold and the strictest error-elimination algorithm. A nonparametric unseen species model with Euler transformation was used to estimate a lower bound on total TCR beta diversity. TCRdb reanalyzed the raw reads on its own, using fastp at Q25 for trimming and MiXCR for clone calling, and kept in-frame beta chains. Under each unique CDR3 protein, matching rows form one entry showing the most common genes and DNA. TCRdb, not the authors, supplied the V and J calls. Counted in this sample were some 1.8 million distinct CDR3 sequences; 35% to 50% of them appeared once. The ten largest clones take up around 23% of the sample.

The chain uses TRBV20-1 and TRBJ1-2; possibly the D gene is TRBD1, per 5 matching bases. The source material was blood. The TCR was taken from a human donor in good health. The nucleotide sequence is given as TGCAGTGCTAGAGAATCGCTCTCTCGGGGGGGCTACACCTTC. Translation gives CSARESLSRGGYTF.